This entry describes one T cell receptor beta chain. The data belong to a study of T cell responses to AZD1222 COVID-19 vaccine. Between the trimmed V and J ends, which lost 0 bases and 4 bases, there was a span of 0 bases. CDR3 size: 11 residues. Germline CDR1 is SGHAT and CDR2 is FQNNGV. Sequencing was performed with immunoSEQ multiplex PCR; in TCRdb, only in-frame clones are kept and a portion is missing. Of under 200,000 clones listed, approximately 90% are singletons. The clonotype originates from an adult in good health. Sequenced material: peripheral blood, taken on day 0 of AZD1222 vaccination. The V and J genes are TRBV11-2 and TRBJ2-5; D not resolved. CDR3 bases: TGTGCCAGCAGCTTAGAAGAGACCCAGTACTTC. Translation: CASSLEETQYF. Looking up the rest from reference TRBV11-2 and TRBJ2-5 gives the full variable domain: EAGVAQSPRYKIIEKRQSVAFWCNPISGHATLYWYQQILGQGPKLLIQFQNNGVVDDSQLPKDRFSAERLKGVDSTLKIQPAKLEDSAVYLCASSLEETQYFGPGTRLLVL.